This TCR beta chain was sequenced for a study of blood T cells in healthy people across ages. General study points: TCR beta diversity was tightly associated with the proportion of naive T cells. While age rose, TCR beta diversity per million T cells dropped in a roughly linear way.

It was with a sample-barcoded 5' primer and a J-beta primer mix that a second PCR of roughly 7 to 12 cycles was run. TCRdb ran MiXCR on the 5' RACE reads and lists one entry per CDR3 protein. Found here are about 1,500,000 distinct CDR3 sequences, 28% of them singletons; the top ten hold over 7%. Healthy Caucasians from Russia aged roughly 6 to 90 served as donors. In germline, CDR1 is MNHNS, CDR2 SASEGT. Trimming took 4 bases from V and 2 from J, leaving 12 bases between them. This CDR3 is built from 14 residues. This clonotype has a handful of counts. What it binds is unknown. The chain has TRBV6-1 and TRBJ2-7; the D gene is possibly TRBD1 (5 bases). The receptor's source is a young woman in good health. Sequenced: blood. CDR3 sequence (DNA): TGTGCCAGCAGTGCCTCCCAAGGGGCCTACGAGCAGTACTTC. It translates to CASSASQGAYEQYF.